The table lists the clone carrying this T cell receptor (beta chain) with a few counts. The antigen is undetermined. Other DNA sequences in the same sample also yield this CDR3. The authors ran the assay at deep level. Generated by immunoSEQ multiplex PCR, the TCRdb table keeps only in-frame clones and is missing some. The sample includes a few million clones, around 92% seen only once; the top ten take 0.37%. The data are from a study of shared clonotypes between healthy human individuals. Study as a whole: Donors, aged 18 to 49, were a couple of women and a few men.

The CDR3 runs to 13 residues. Trimming took 0 bases from V and 4 from J, leaving 6 bases between them. Germline values: CDR1 MNHNS, CDR2 SASEGT. Study outcomes and limitations: Four donors had around 5% of their naive CD4 clonotypes in common.

The specimen was naive CD4+ T cells from PBMCs. Noted subset: CD45RA+ positively selected. This TCR came from a man aged 18 to 29 in good health. Some clones in this sample may be carry-over from other donors' samples. The chain carries TRBV6-1 and TRBJ1-1, with a tentative D call TRBD1 (5 bases). CDR3 sequence (DNA): TGTGCCAGCAGTGAAGCGGGGGGCACTGAAGCTTTCTTT. As protein: CASSEAGGTEAFF.